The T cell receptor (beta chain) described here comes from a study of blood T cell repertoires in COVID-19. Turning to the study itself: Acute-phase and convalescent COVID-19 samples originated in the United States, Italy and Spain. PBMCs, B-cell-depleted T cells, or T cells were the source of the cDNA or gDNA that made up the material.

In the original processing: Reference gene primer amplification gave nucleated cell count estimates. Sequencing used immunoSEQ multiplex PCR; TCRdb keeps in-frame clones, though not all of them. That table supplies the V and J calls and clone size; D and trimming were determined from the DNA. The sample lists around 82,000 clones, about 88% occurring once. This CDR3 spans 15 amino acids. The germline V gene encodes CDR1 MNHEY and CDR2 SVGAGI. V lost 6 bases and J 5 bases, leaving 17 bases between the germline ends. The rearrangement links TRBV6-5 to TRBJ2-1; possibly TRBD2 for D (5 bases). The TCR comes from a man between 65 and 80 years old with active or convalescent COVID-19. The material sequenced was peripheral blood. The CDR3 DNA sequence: TGTGCCAGCAGATTTGGGGAGCGCGGCCACAATGAGCAGTTCTTC. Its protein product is CASRFGERGHNEQFF.